This T cell receptor (beta chain) was recovered during a study of T cell repertoires in cytomegalovirus infection. Whole-study context: Through public TCR beta signatures, both CMV infection and matching HLA type were indicated. Study-wide results and limits: It was HLA-C-restricted CMV-specific TCR beta clonotypes that dominated the response ex vivo.

One entry per CDR3 protein, called by TCRdb with MiXCR from the reads. In the table there are around 490,000 distinct CDR3 sequences, around 27% of which are singletons. This clonotype was observed a handful of times. Its antigen is not known. The J segment lost 0 bases and the V segment lost 3 bases, leaving 5 bases of the junction unmatched. Germline V gene lookup returns CDR1 ENHRY and CDR2 SYGVKD. The CDR3 has 17 amino acids. Material: PBMCs. This chain links TRBV10-3 with TRBJ2-1; 10 positions agree with TRBD2. This receptor was identified in a human donor in good health (CMV status not recorded). Some clones in this sample may be carry-over from other donors' samples. CDR3 residues: CAISDRAGGSSYNEQFF. Here the CDR3 DNA reads TGTGCCATCAGTGACCGAGCGGGAGGGTCCTCCTACAATGAGCAGTTCTTC.